Listed here are 8 T cell receptor beta chains from one sample, sequenced in a study of T cells in Graves' hyperthyroidism and ophthalmopathy. TCR beta CDR3 regions were amplified from RNA. HTBI primers were the set used in a first-round RT-PCR of the TCR CDR3. From the multiplex PCR reads, TCRdb called clonotypes with MiXCR, one entry per CDR3 protein. The table lists some 740,000 distinct CDR3 sequences, roughly 15% of them singletons. Sequenced sample: blood. Every receptor here comes from a woman aged 18-29 years with Graves' hyperthyroidism.

This clonotype was seen a few times. The J gene is TRBJ2-7, the V gene TRBV10-1; 8 bases align to TRBD2. Germline lookup yields CDR1 WNHNN and CDR2 SYGVQD (reference sequence). The CDR3 is 18 residues long. The V gene end was trimmed by 2 bases and the J gene end by 0 bases; junction bases not matched to a gene: 12. The DNA for the CDR3 is TGCGCCAGCAGTGAGATCGGAGCGGGAGTTCTGAGCTCCTACGAGCAGTACTTC. Translation: CASSEIGAGVLSSYEQYF.

This clonotype was recorded many times. The chain uses TRBV9 and TRBJ1-1; D possibly corresponds to TRBD1 (5 bases). CDR3 length: 14 amino acids. V lost 1 base and J 4 bases, leaving 11 bases between the germline ends. Per the germline V gene, CDR1 is SGDLS and CDR2 is YYNGEE. The CDR3 DNA sequence: TGTGCCAGCAGCGTAACAGGTGGGGGCACTGAAGCTTTCTTT. It translates to CASSVTGGGTEAFF.

The rearrangement joins TRBV24-1 to TRBJ2-1, with a weak D call TRBD1 (5 bases). There are 17 residues in the CDR3. From germline, CDR1 is KGHDR and CDR2 SFDVKD. Trimming left V 1 base short and J 6 bases short, with 18 bases between. The DNA of the CDR3 is TGTGCCACCAGTGATTTAGGCTACGGTGACAGTTCCAATGAGCAGTTCTTC. Its protein is CATSDLGYGDSSNEQFF.

This clonotype was detected a few times. The rearrangement links TRBV11-2 to TRBJ2-5; 7 bases agree with TRBD2. Trimming at V came to 5 bases and at J to 5 bases, leaving 8 bases not matched to a gene. The CDR3 covers 14 residues. Germline V CDR1 and CDR2: SGHAT, FQNNGV. In DNA form, the CDR3 reads TGTGCCAGCAGCCCCGGGGGGTTTGGGGAGACCCAGTACTTC. This translates into CASSPGGFGETQYF.

This clonotype was picked up many times. The V and J genes are TRBV7-2 and TRBJ2-5; 8 bases are shared with TRBD1. V shed 4 bases and J 4 bases; nucleotides not matched to a gene: 11. The germline gives CDR1 SGHTA, CDR2 FQGNSA. The CDR3 sequence is 16 residues long. The CDR3 DNA follows: TGTGCCAGCAGCTCGTTGGGGGGACAGGTGTTAGAGACCCAGTACTTC. Translated, it gives CASSSLGGQVLETQYF. Drawing the rest from reference TRBV7-2 and TRBJ2-5, the complete variable domain is GAGVSQSPSNKVTEKGKDVELRCDPISGHTALYWYRQSLGQGLEFLIYFQGNSAPDKSGLPSDRFSAERTGGSVSTLTIQRTQQEDSAVYLCASSSLGGQVLETQYFGPGTRLLVL.

This clonotype was observed many times. The J gene is TRBJ2-1, the V gene TRBV30, with 10 nucleotides matching TRBD2. CDR1 is GTSNPN, CDR2 SVGIG, per germline (reference sequence). The CDR3 covers 14 residues. The V gene end was trimmed by 3 bases and the J gene end by 9 bases; junction bases not matched to a gene: 8. The CDR3 region has the DNA TGTGCCTGGAGAGATAGCGGGGGGCCAATTGAGCAGTTCTTC. Translating gives CAWRDSGGPIEQFF.

Only a few counts were recorded for this clonotype. J is TRBJ1-5 and V is TRBV6-2 or TRBV6-3; D unresolved. V lost 6 bases and J lost 5, with 11 bases in between. The CDR3 length is 13 residues. In germline, CDR1 is MNHEY, CDR2 SVGEGT. The CDR3 sequence is CASSPPIYQPQHF. Here the CDR3 DNA reads TGTGCCAGCAGCCCACCCATCTATCAGCCCCAGCATTTT.

The chain is built from TRBV4-1 and TRBJ2-4; a possible D gene is TRBD1 (5 bases). V was clipped by 2 bases and J by 8 bases, with 10 bases between them. CDR3 length equals 13 residues. Germline V gives CDR1 MGHRA, CDR2 YSYEKL. The CDR3 region is CASSQPGLDIQYF. CDR3 bases: TGCGCCAGCAGCCAACCAGGGTTGGACATTCAGTACTTC.